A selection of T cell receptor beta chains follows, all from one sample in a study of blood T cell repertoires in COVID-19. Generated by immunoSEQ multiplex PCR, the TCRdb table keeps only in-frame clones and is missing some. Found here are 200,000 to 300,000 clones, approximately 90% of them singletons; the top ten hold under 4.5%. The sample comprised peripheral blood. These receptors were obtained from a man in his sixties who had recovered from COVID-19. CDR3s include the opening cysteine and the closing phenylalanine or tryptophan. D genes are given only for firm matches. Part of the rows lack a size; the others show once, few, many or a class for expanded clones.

TGTGCCAGCAGTTACTCGATGGTTAAGGACAGGGCTCGCACAGATACGCAGTATTTT	CASSYSMVKDRARTDTQYF	TRBD1	TRBJ2-3	19	TRBV6-2/TRBV6-3	once
TGTGCCAGCAGGGTACAGGGGTTACAGCCCCAGCATTTT	CASRVQGLQPQHF	TRBD1	TRBJ1-5	13	TRBV2	few
TGCGCCAGCAGCTTCGGGGGGGCCTTTTACAATGAGCAGTTCTTC	CASSFGGAFYNEQFF	TRBD2	TRBJ2-1	15	TRBV7-3	.
TGTGCCACCAGCAGAGATCCGGGACAGGGGGCAGATACGCAGTATTTT	CATSRDPGQGADTQYF	TRBD1	TRBJ2-3	16	TRBV15	.
TGTGCCAGCAGCCAAGGGGGGGGAGCTGGAAACACCATATATTTT	CASSQGGGAGNTIYF	.	TRBJ1-3	15	TRBV3-1/TRBV3-2	.
TGTGCCAGCAGTTTATCCTCCGGGACTAAACTATATGGCTACACCTTC	CASSLSSGTKLYGYTF	.	TRBJ1-2	16	TRBV27	.
TGCGCCAGCAGTGAGTCGCTGGCAGGGGTAGAAGCTTTCTTT	CASSESLAGVEAFF	.	TRBJ1-1	14	TRBV10-1	.
TGTGCCAGCAGTTTGACAGTTAGCTCCTATAATTCACCCCTCCACTTT	CASSLTVSSYNSPLHF	.	TRBJ1-6	16	TRBV27	.
TGTGCCAGCAGCCAAGAGGGCGACAGGGGGAGCAATGAGCAGTTCTTC	CASSQEGDRGSNEQFF	TRBD1	TRBJ2-1	16	TRBV3-1/TRBV3-2	.
TGCGCCAGCATCGAGTCCAGACAGGGTACGCAGTATTTT	CASIESRQGTQYF	TRBD1	TRBJ2-3	13	TRBV10-1	.
TGTGCCAGCAGTCGGGGACTAGCCAATGAGCAGTTCTTC	CASSRGLANEQFF	TRBD2	TRBJ2-1	13	TRBV6-5	.
TGTGCCTGGACCCTCCGACAGGGGTATAATTCACCCCTCCACTTT	CAWTLRQGYNSPLHF	TRBD1	TRBJ1-6	15	TRBV30	.